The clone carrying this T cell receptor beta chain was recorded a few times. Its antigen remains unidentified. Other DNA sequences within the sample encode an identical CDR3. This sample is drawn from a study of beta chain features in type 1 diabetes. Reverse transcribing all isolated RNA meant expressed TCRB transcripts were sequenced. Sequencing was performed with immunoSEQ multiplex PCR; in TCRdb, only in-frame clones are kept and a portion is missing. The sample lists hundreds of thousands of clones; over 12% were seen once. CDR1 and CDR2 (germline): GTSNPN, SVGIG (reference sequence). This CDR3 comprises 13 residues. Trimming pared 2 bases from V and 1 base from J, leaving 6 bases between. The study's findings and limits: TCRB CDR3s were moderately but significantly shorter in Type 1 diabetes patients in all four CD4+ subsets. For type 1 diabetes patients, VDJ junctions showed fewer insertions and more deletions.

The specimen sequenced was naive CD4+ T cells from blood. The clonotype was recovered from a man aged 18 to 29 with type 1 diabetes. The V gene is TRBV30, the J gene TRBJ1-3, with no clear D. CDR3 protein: CAWSRDSGNTIYF. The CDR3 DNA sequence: TGTGCCTGGAGTCGGGATTCTGGAAACACCATATATTTT.